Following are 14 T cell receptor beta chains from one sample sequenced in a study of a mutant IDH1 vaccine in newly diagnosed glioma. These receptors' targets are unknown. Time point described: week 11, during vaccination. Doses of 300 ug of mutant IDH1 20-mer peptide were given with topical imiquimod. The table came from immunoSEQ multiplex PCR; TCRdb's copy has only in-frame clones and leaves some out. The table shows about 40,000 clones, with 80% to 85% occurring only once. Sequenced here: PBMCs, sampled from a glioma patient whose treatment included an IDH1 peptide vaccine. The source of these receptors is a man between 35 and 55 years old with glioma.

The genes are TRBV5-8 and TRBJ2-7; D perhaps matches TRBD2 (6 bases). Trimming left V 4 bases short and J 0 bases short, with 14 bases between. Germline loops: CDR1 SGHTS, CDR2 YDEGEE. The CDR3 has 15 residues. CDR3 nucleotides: TGTGCCAGCAGCCCCGTAGGCGGGATCTCCTACGAGCAGTACTTC. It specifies CASSPVGGISYEQYF.

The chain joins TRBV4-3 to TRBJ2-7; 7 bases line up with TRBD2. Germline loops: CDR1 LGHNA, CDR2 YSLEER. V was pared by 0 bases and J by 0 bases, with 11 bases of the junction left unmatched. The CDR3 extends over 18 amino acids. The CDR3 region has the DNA TGCGCCAGCAGCCAAGAGATACGGGGAAGCGGGATCTCCTACGAGCAGTACTTC. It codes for CASSQEIRGSGISYEQYF.

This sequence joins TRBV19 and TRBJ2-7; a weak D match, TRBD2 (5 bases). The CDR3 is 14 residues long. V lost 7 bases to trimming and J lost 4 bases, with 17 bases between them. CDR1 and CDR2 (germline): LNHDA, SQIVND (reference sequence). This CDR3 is CASTPELRRYEQYF. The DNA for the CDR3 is TGTGCCAGTACCCCAGAGCTTCGGAGGTACGAGCAGTACTTC.

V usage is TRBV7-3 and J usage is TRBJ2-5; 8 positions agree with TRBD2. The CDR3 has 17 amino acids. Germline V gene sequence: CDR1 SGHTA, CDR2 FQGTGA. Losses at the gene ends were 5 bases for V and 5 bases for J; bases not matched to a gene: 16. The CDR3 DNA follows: TGTGCCAGCAGCGCCCACGCCGCGGGAGGATCTCGGGAGACCCAGTACTTC. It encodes CASSAHAAGGSRETQYF.

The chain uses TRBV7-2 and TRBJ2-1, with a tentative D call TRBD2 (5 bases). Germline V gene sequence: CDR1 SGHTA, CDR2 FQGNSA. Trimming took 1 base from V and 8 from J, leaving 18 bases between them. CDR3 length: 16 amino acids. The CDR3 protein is CASSLGVRVGGDEQFF. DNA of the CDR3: TGTGCCAGCAGCTTAGGGGTGCGGGTCGGAGGAGATGAGCAGTTCTTC. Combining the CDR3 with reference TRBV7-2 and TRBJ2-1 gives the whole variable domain GAGVSQSPSNKVTEKGKDVELRCDPISGHTALYWYRQSLGQGLEFLIYFQGNSAPDKSGLPSDRFSAERTGGSVSTLTIQRTQQEDSAVYLCASSLGVRVGGDEQFFGPGTRLTVL.

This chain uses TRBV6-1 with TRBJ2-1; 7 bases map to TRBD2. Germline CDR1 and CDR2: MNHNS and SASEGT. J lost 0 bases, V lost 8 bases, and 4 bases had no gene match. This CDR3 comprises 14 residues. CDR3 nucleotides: TGTGCCAGCCGGGACTATAGCTCCTACAATGAGCAGTTCTTC. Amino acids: CASRDYSSYNEQFF.

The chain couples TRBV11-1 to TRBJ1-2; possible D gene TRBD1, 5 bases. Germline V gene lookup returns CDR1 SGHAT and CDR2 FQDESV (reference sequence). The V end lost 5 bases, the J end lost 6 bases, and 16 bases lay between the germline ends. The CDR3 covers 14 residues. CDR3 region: CASSPRSGGDGYTF. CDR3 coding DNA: TGTGCCAGCAGCCCCCGATCGGGAGGGGATGGCTACACCTTC.

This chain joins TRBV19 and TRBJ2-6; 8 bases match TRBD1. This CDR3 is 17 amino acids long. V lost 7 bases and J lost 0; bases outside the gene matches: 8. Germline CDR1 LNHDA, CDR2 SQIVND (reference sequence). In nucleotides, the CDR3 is TGTGCCAGTACCCACGGGACAGGTTCCTCTGGGGCCAACGTCCTGACTTTC. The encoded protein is CASTHGTGSSGANVLTF.

The CDR3 loop is CASSLRTSGSYEQYF. The DNA of the CDR3 is TGCGCCAGCAGCCTCAGGACTAGCGGCTCTTACGAGCAGTACTTC. This sequence joins TRBV5-1 and TRBJ2-7, with 10 bases identical to TRBD2. Unmatched junction bases numbered 8, after V lost 4 bases and J lost 4 bases. The germline CDR1 and CDR2 sequences are SGHRS and YFSETQ. This CDR3 has 15 amino acids. The full variable domain, in which reference TRBV5-1 and TRBJ2-7 provide the parts outside the CDR3, is KAGVTQTPRYLIKTRGQQVTLSCSPISGHRSVSWYQQTPGQGLQFLFEYFSETQRNKGNFPGRFSGRQFSNSRSEMNVSTLELGDSALYLCASSLRTSGSYEQYFGPGTRLTVT.

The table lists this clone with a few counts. The CDR3: CASSLDRDYKNEQYF. As DNA, the CDR3 is TGTGCCAGCAGCTTAGATCGGGACTATAAGAACGAGCAGTACTTC. This rearrangement joins TRBV7-9 to TRBJ2-7; 7 positions match TRBD2. The V gene's germline CDR1 is SEHNR and CDR2 FQNEAQ (reference sequence). The CDR3 is 15 residues long. The ends lost 1 base at V and 5 bases at J; junction bases unmatched: 8. Combining the CDR3 with reference TRBV7-9 and TRBJ2-7 gives the whole variable domain DTGVSQNPRHKITKRGQNVTFRCDPISEHNRLYWYRQTLGQGPEFLTYFQNEAQLEKSRLLSDRFSAERPKGSFSTLEIQRTEQGDSAMYLCASSLDRDYKNEQYFGPGTRLTVT.

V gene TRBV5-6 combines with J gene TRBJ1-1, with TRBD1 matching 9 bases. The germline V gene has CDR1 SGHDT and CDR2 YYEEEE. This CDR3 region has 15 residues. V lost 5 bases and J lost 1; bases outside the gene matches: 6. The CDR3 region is CASSRTGEGNTEAFF. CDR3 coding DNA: TGTGCCAGCAGTCGGACAGGGGAAGGGAACACTGAAGCTTTCTTT.

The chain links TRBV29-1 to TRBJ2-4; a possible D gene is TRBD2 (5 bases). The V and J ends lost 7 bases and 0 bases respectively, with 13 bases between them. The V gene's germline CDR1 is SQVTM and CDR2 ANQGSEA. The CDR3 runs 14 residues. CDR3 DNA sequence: TGCAGCGGCGCCGAGGGAAGAGCCAAAAACATTCAGTACTTC. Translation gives CSGAEGRAKNIQYF.

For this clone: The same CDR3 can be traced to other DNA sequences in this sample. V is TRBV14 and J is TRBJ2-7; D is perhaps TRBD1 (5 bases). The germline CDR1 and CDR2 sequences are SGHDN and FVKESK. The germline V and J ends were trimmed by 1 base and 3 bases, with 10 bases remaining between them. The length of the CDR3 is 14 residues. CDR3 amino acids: CASSQGQYGYEQYF. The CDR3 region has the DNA TGTGCCAGCAGCCAAGGACAGTATGGCTACGAGCAGTACTTC.

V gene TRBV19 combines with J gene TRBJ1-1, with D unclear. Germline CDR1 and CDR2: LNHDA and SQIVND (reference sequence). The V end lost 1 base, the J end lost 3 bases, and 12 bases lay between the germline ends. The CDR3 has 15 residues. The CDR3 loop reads CASSIAAGYDTEAFF. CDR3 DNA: TGTGCCAGTAGTATAGCAGCAGGTTACGACACTGAAGCTTTCTTT. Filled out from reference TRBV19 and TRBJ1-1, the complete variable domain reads DGGITQSPKYLFRKEGQNVTLSCEQNLNHDAMYWYRQDPGQGLRLIYYSQIVNDFQKGDIAEGYSVSREKKESFPLTVTSAQKNPTAFYLCASSIAAGYDTEAFFGQGTRLTVV.